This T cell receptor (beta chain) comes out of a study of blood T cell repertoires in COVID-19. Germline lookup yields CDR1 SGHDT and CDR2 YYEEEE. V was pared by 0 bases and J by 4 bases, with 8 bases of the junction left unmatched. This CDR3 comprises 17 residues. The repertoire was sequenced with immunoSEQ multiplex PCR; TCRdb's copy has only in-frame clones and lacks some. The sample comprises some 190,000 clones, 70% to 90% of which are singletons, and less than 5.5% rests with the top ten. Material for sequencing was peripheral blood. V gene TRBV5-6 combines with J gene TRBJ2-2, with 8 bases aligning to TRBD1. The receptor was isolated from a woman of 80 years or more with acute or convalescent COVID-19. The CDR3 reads CASSLELDRGGTGELFF. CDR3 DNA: TGTGCCAGCAGCTTGGAGCTAGACAGGGGCGGCACCGGGGAGCTGTTTTTT.